Each of the 28 T cell receptor beta chains below was sequenced from the same sample in a study of cytomegalovirus exposure and HLA in healthy donors. Primers included in the PCR were 60 Vbeta and 13 Jbeta primers. Assay: immunoSEQ multiplex PCR; the TCRdb copy retains only in-frame clones and omits some. This sample carries some 99,000 clones, 76% of them seen once, and the ten largest clones take 7.7%. The sample consisted of PBMCs. These receptors originate from a woman between 50 and 59 years old in good health and CMV-seropositive.

In this sample, this clone turned up once. The rearrangement uses TRBV5-6 and TRBJ1-4; 9 bases match TRBD1. This CDR3 has 14 amino acids. V lost 6 bases and J lost 8; bases outside the gene matches: 8. Germline loops: CDR1 SGHDT, CDR2 YYEEEE. CDR3 nucleotides: TGTGCCAGCACCGAGACAGGGGGAGGCGAAAAACTGTTTTTT. This codes for CASTETGGGEKLFF.

The gene calls are TRBV6-4 and TRBJ1-6; 7 bases map to TRBD1. The CDR3 extends over 17 amino acids. Germline loops: CDR1 MRHNA, CDR2 SNTAGT. Unmatched junction bases numbered 16, after V lost 5 bases and J lost 9 bases. Here the CDR3 DNA reads TGTGCCAGCAGTTTGGACAGGCTACCCCCCAATTCTTCACCCCTCCACTTT. Its protein is CASSLDRLPPNSSPLHF.

The V gene is TRBV7-2, the J gene TRBJ2-4, with 9 nucleotides matching TRBD2. Germline V gene lookup returns CDR1 SGHTA and CDR2 FQGNSA. The V segment lost 4 bases and the J segment 2 bases; nucleotides outside the gene matches: 9. This CDR3 is built from 17 residues. This CDR3 reads CASSYLLSGGPKNIQYF. DNA for the CDR3: TGTGCCAGCAGCTATCTCCTTAGCGGGGGCCCCAAAAACATTCAGTACTTC.

This clone was detected once. The chain carries TRBV10-3 and TRBJ2-6; TRBD1 matches 8 bases. The germline gives CDR1 ENHRY, CDR2 SYGVKD. The CDR3 contains 17 residues. V gave up 8 bases and J gave up 2 bases; unmatched junction bases: 11. CDR3 nucleotides: TGTGCCATCGGGAGGACAGGGTTTGGGACTGGGGCCAACGTCCTGACTTTC. This encodes CAIGRTGFGTGANVLTF.

This rearrangement joins TRBV28 to TRBJ2-7; tentatively, D is TRBD1 (5 bases). The germline V and J ends were trimmed by 4 bases and 4 bases, with 8 bases remaining between them. Germline V gene lookup returns CDR1 MDHEN and CDR2 SYDVKM. The length of the CDR3 is 12 residues. In nucleotides, the CDR3 is TGTGCCAGCAGTTCGACAGTTTACGAGCAGTACTTC. This codes for CASSSTVYEQYF.

This clone was seen more than once but under ten times. The chain links TRBV15 to TRBJ2-5, with D possibly matching TRBD2 (7 bases). Trimming took 0 bases from V and 2 from J, leaving 13 bases between them. Germline V gene data show CDR1 as LNHNV and CDR2 as YYDKDF (reference sequence). This CDR3 is built from 16 residues. For the CDR3, the DNA is TGTGCCACCAGCAGAGATAAGGGGGGGCCACAAGAGACCCAGTACTTC. Protein sequence: CATSRDKGGPQETQYF.

The chain employs TRBV6-5 and TRBJ2-7, with TRBD1 matching over 7 bases. V was pared by 4 bases and J by 2 bases, with 5 bases of the junction left unmatched. Germline CDR1 reads MNHEY; CDR2 reads SVGAGI. The CDR3 length is 14 residues. CDR3 amino acids: CASSSGQATYEQYF. In DNA form, the CDR3 reads TGTGCCAGCAGTTCCGGACAGGCCACCTACGAGCAGTACTTC.

CDR3 loop: CASSEGVGGYTF. The CDR3 region has the DNA TGTGCCAGTAGTGAGGGGGTCGGCGGCTACACCTTC. This rearrangement joins TRBV19 to TRBJ1-2; the D gene is possibly TRBD1 (6 bases). V was shortened by 5 bases and J by 8 bases, with 12 bases between the two germline ends. Germline-derived CDR1 and CDR2 are LNHDA and SQIVND (reference sequence). CDR3 length: 12 residues.

The rearrangement joins TRBV20-1 to TRBJ2-7; D not resolved. This CDR3 is 11 amino acids long. CDR1 is DFQATT, CDR2 SNEGSKA, per germline (reference sequence). V was clipped by 1 base and J by 3 bases, with 4 bases between them. CDR3 residues: CSARGSYEQYF. The CDR3 DNA follows: TGCAGTGCTAGAGGGAGCTACGAGCAGTACTTC.

The V gene is TRBV4-2, the J gene TRBJ2-3; D perhaps matches TRBD2 (6 bases). The V gene's germline CDR1 is LGHNA and CDR2 YNFKEQ. V lost 1 base and J lost 1, with 9 bases in between. The CDR3 consists of 15 residues. The CDR3 is CASSQGRGGTDTQYF. The CDR3 region has the DNA TGTGCCAGCAGCCAAGGGCGCGGGGGCACAGATACGCAGTATTTT.

Of note for this clone: At one boundary the junction diverges from the germline segment, which might be a read error. The V and J genes are TRBV5-1 and TRBJ2-6, with a weak D call TRBD1 (6 bases). The length of the CDR3 is 15 residues. Germline loops: CDR1 SGHRS, CDR2 YFSETQ. This CDR3 reads CASSPDSSGANGLTF. The CDR3 DNA sequence: TGCGCCAGCAGCCCGGACAGCTCTGGGGCCAACGGCCTGACTTTC.

The chain uses TRBV14 and TRBJ2-5; 9 bases are a match to TRBD2. The CDR3 runs 15 residues. After removal of 4 bases from V and 2 bases from J, the junction contained 5 bases not matched to a gene. Germline loops: CDR1 SGHDN, CDR2 FVKESK. The DNA of the CDR3 is TGTGCCAGCAGCCCCGGCCTAGCGGGACAAGAGACCCAGTACTTC. Translating gives CASSPGLAGQETQYF.

As concerns this clone: One end of the junction is discordant with germline, which a read error may explain. The chain uses TRBV9 and TRBJ2-6, with a weak D call TRBD1 (5 bases). This CDR3 is 18 amino acids long. In germline, CDR1 is SGDLS, CDR2 YYNGEE. The CDR3 sequence is CASSVARVPISGANGLTF. CDR3 nucleotides: TGTGCCAGCAGCGTAGCCCGGGTACCTATCTCTGGGGCCAACGGCCTGACTTTC.

CDR3 residues: CASSSQGSYNSPLHF. The CDR3 nucleotides are TGTGCCAGCAGTTCACAGGGGTCCTATAATTCACCCCTCCACTTT. The rearrangement links TRBV7-2 to TRBJ1-6; TRBD1 matches 7 bases. With V trimmed by 6 bases and J by 1 base, 3 bases remained unmatched. CDR3 size: 15 residues. Per germline, CDR1 SGHTA and CDR2 FQGNSA.

The V gene is TRBV6-1, the J gene TRBJ1-2; 12 nucleotides agree with TRBD1. CDR1 is MNHNS, CDR2 SASEGT, per germline. Trimming cost V 5 bases and J 4 bases; bases outside gene matches: 5. The CDR3 totals 15 residues. CDR3 DNA sequence: TGTGCCAGCAGTATGGGACAGGGGGCAGGCTATGGCTACACCTTC. It encodes CASSMGQGAGYGYTF.

V gene TRBV7-3 combines with J gene TRBJ2-5; perhaps TRBD2 as D (7 bases). Looked up from germline, CDR1 is SGHTA and CDR2 is FQGTGA. CDR3 length: 13 amino acids. Trimming pared 5 bases from V and 5 bases from J, leaving 12 bases between. The CDR3, as DNA: TGTGCCAGCAGCCCGGGGGGCATTGAGACCCAGTACTTC. It specifies CASSPGGIETQYF.

The chain carries TRBV10-3 and TRBJ1-5; 8 bases match TRBD1. Germline-derived CDR1 and CDR2 are ENHRY and SYGVKD. The length of the CDR3 is 15 residues. After removal of 6 bases from V and 7 bases from J, the junction contained 11 bases not matched to a gene. CDR3 in amino acids: CAISEHRGASQPQHF. In DNA, the CDR3 is TGTGCCATCAGCGAGCACAGGGGGGCCAGCCAGCCCCAGCATTTT.

The J gene is TRBJ1-1, the V gene TRBV18; tentatively, D is TRBD1 (5 bases). CDR1 and CDR2 from the germline V gene are KGHSH and LQKENI. The CDR3 is 14 amino acids. Trimming took off 1 base at V and 2 bases at J, with 8 bases between the two ends. The CDR3 region is CASSPRGGNTEAFF. The DNA for the CDR3 is TGTGCCAGCTCACCACGCGGGGGAAACACTGAAGCTTTCTTT.

This rearrangement joins TRBV5-1 to TRBJ2-7; 7 bases map to TRBD2. The CDR3 loop spans 16 amino acids. With 4 bases clipped from V and 5 bases from J, the junction kept 15 bases outside the gene matches. The germline CDR1 and CDR2 sequences are SGHRS and YFSETQ. The CDR3 nucleotides are TGCGCCAGCAGCCAGACTAGCCTCTGGATCGGCAACGAGCAGTACTTC. Its protein is CASSQTSLWIGNEQYF. The full variable domain, with the rest looked up from reference TRBV5-1 and TRBJ2-7, is KAGVTQTPRYLIKTRGQQVTLSCSPISGHRSVSWYQQTPGQGLQFLFEYFSETQRNKGNFPGRFSGRQFSNSRSEMNVSTLELGDSALYLCASSQTSLWIGNEQYFGPGTRLTVT.

V is TRBV5-5 and J is TRBJ2-7, with D possibly TRBD1 on 6 matching bases. The V and J ends lost 1 base and 5 bases respectively, with 10 bases between them. Germline V lookup: CDR1 SGHKS, CDR2 YYEKEE (reference sequence). This CDR3 is 13 amino acids long. The CDR3 coding sequence is TGTGCCAGCAGCTTGACAGGGATGCACGAGCAGTACTTC. This codes for CASSLTGMHEQYF.

The V gene is TRBV4-1, the J gene TRBJ2-3, with 13 bases identical to TRBD2. V was pared by 4 bases and J by 4 bases, with 5 bases of the junction left unmatched. The CDR3 has 16 amino acids. Germline V gene data show CDR1 as MGHRA and CDR2 as YSYEKL. The CDR3 loop reads CASSPLTSGGPDTQYF. CDR3 DNA sequence: TGCGCCAGCAGCCCCCTGACTAGCGGGGGGCCAGATACGCAGTATTTT.

The V gene is TRBV7-2, the J gene TRBJ2-1; 12 bases align to TRBD2. Germline V gives CDR1 SGHTA, CDR2 FQGNSA. CDR3 size: 14 residues. Trimming at V came to 5 bases and at J to 10 bases, leaving 6 bases not matched to a gene. The CDR3 nucleotides are TGTGCCAGCAGCATGGCCCTAGCGGGAGGGGAGCAGTTCTTC. This sequence encodes CASSMALAGGEQFF.

V is TRBV5-1 and J is TRBJ2-2, with D perhaps TRBD2 (5 bases). V gave up 3 bases and J gave up 2 bases, with 11 bases separating them. This CDR3 has 15 amino acids. CDR1 and CDR2 from the germline V gene are SGHRS and YFSETQ. The CDR3 nucleotides read TGCGCCAGCAGCTCAGGCGGGCCAAACACCGGGGAGCTGTTTTTT. Translating it yields CASSSGGPNTGELFF.

A word on this clone: A read error may account for a junction end that differs from germline. This chain joins TRBV7-9 and TRBJ2-7; TRBD2 agrees at 10 bases. Germline CDR1 and CDR2: SEHNR and FQNEAQ (reference sequence). The CDR3 sequence is 16 residues long. The CDR3 nucleotides read TGTTCCAGCAGCCCGACGCTAGCGGGGGTCACCTACGAGCAGTACTTC. Translation gives CSSSPTLAGVTYEQYF.

The V gene is TRBV7-2, the J gene TRBJ2-5, with 7 bases that match TRBD2. The germline gives CDR1 SGHTA, CDR2 FQGNSA. This CDR3 has 15 amino acids. The junction had 9 bases not matched to a gene; V was cut back by 3 bases and J by 5 bases. The CDR3 reads CASSFGGSPQETQYF. The CDR3 bases are TGTGCCAGCAGCTTTGGCGGGAGTCCGCAGGAGACCCAGTACTTC. Full variable domain (missing parts from reference TRBV7-2 and TRBJ2-5): GAGVSQSPSNKVTEKGKDVELRCDPISGHTALYWYRQSLGQGLEFLIYFQGNSAPDKSGLPSDRFSAERTGGSVSTLTIQRTQQEDSAVYLCASSFGGSPQETQYFGPGTRLLVL.

In nucleotides, the CDR3 is TGTGCCAGTACCCCGGGTTGGGGGCCTGATACGCAGTATTTT. This codes for CASTPGWGPDTQYF. This chain uses TRBV25-1 with TRBJ2-3; D perhaps matches TRBD1 (6 bases). This CDR3 is built from 14 residues. Germline V CDR1 and CDR2: MGHDK, SYGVNS. The V end was cut by 9 bases, the J end by 6 bases, with 19 bases between.

The chain links TRBV5-6 to TRBJ2-7; D is ambiguous. The CDR3 length is 13 residues. CDR1 and CDR2 (germline): SGHDT, YYEEEE. The V and J ends lost 3 bases and 5 bases respectively, with 12 bases between them. The DNA for the CDR3 is TGTGCCAGCAGCTCACGGCCTCGGGACGAGCAGTACTTC. This codes for CASSSRPRDEQYF.

This chain joins TRBV5-6 and TRBJ2-2; 8 bases are a match to TRBD1. The germline CDR1 and CDR2 sequences are SGHDT and YYEEEE. The CDR3 contains 15 residues. J lost 0 bases, V lost 2 bases, and 0 bases had no gene match. CDR3 in amino acids: CASSLQGANTGELFF. CDR3 DNA sequence: TGTGCCAGCAGCTTACAGGGGGCGAACACCGGGGAGCTGTTTTTT.